The 17 T cell receptor beta chains in this list originate from one sample, sequenced in a study of OX40 agonist ivuxolimab in advanced cancers. The method was immunoSEQ multiplex PCR; TCRdb's version includes in-frame clones alone and lacks a portion of them. The sample records some 74,000 clones, around 86% being singletons. The material was CD4+ or CD8+ T cells sorted from blood, obtained in a trial of the OX40 agonist ivuxolimab. These receptors were obtained from an adult with an advanced solid tumor such as melanoma, head and neck, liver or kidney cancer.

Concerning this clone itself: This same CDR3 is encoded by further DNA sequences in the sample. The DNA for the CDR3 is TGCGCCAGCAGCCCCGGACAGGGGGTCGGCGAGCAGTACTTC. It translates to CASSPGQGVGEQYF. The gene calls are TRBV5-1 and TRBJ2-7; 10 bases match TRBD1. Germline CDR1 is SGHRS and CDR2 is YFSETQ. CDR3 length: 14 residues. J gave up 6 bases and V 4 bases, and 7 bases lay outside the gene matches.

The V call is TRBV30, the J call TRBJ2-7; possible D gene TRBD2, 6 bases. This CDR3 has 12 residues. Trimming left V 5 bases short and J 6 bases short, with 14 bases between. Per germline, CDR1 GTSNPN and CDR2 SVGIG (reference sequence). CDR3 amino acids: CAWEGGGAEQYF. The CDR3 DNA is TGTGCCTGGGAGGGAGGAGGGGCCGAGCAGTACTTC.

This sequence joins TRBV19 and TRBJ1-1, with D unclear. V lost 8 bases and J lost 3, with 10 bases in between. This CDR3 spans 12 amino acids. Germline CDR1 LNHDA, CDR2 SQIVND (reference sequence). The CDR3 is CASATDYTEAFF. The CDR3 nucleotides are TGTGCCAGTGCTACGGATTACACTGAAGCTTTCTTT.

The V gene is TRBV30, the J gene TRBJ1-5, with 8 bases identical to TRBD1. Germline CDR1 and CDR2: GTSNPN and SVGIG (reference sequence). The CDR3 is 14 residues long. With 1 base clipped from V and 3 bases from J, the junction kept 2 bases outside the gene matches. The CDR3 spells CAWSETGANQPQHF. The CDR3 DNA reads as TGTGCCTGGAGTGAGACAGGGGCCAATCAGCCCCAGCATTTT.

The V and J genes are TRBV5-1 and TRBJ2-7, with 8 bases that match TRBD1. J lost 0 bases, V lost 4 bases, and 6 bases had no gene match. This CDR3 region has 15 residues. Germline CDR1 is SGHRS and CDR2 is YFSETQ. CDR3 DNA sequence: TGCGCCAGCAGCGAACAGGGGGGATACTCCTACGAGCAGTACTTC. It is translated as CASSEQGGYSYEQYF.

This clone has more than one count but fewer than ten. The CDR3 loop is CAWRPQGGRDTQYF. The DNA for the CDR3 is TGTGCCTGGAGACCACAGGGGGGAAGGGATACGCAGTATTTT. The rearrangement links TRBV30 to TRBJ2-3, with 8 bases matching TRBD1. The CDR3 covers 14 residues. Germline V lookup: CDR1 GTSNPN, CDR2 SVGIG (reference sequence). Trimming cost V 3 bases and J 6 bases; bases outside gene matches: 8. Full variable domain (rest looked up from reference TRBV30 and TRBJ2-3): SQTIHQWPATLVQPVGSPLSLECTVEGTSNPNLYWYRQAAGRGLQLLFYSVGIGQISSEVPQNLSASRPQDRQFILSSKKLLLSDSGFYLCAWRPQGGRDTQYFGPGTRLTVL.

V is TRBV30 and J is TRBJ2-3; 10 nucleotides agree with TRBD2. The CDR3 extends over 15 amino acids. Germline lookup yields CDR1 GTSNPN and CDR2 SVGIG (reference sequence). Trimming removed 2 bases from V and 3 bases from J; junction bases left unmatched: 5. The CDR3 nucleotides are TGTGCCTGGAGTCAGAAGCGGGGGGGTACAGATACGCAGTATTTT. This gives the protein CAWSQKRGGTDTQYF. The whole variable domain, remainder taken from reference TRBV30 and TRBJ2-3, is SQTIHQWPATLVQPVGSPLSLECTVEGTSNPNLYWYRQAAGRGLQLLFYSVGIGQISSEVPQNLSASRPQDRQFILSSKKLLLSDSGFYLCAWSQKRGGTDTQYFGPGTRLTVL.

V usage is TRBV5-4 and J usage is TRBJ2-2; 12 positions agree with TRBD2. After removal of 4 bases from V and 7 bases from J, the junction contained 8 bases not matched to a gene. Germline V gene data show CDR1 as SGHNT and CDR2 as YYREEE (reference sequence). The length of the CDR3 is 16 residues. CDR3 amino acids: CASSLRLAGAIGELFF. The CDR3 DNA sequence: TGTGCCAGCAGCCTCCGACTAGCGGGGGCCATCGGGGAGCTGTTTTTT.

This chain connects TRBV2 to TRBJ2-7; no reliable D call. CDR3 size: 13 residues. Trimming pared 1 base from V and 6 bases from J, leaving 10 bases between. In germline, CDR1 is SNHLY, CDR2 FYNNEI. The CDR3 protein is CASSEGPRSEQYF. CDR3 nucleotide sequence: TGTGCCAGCAGTGAAGGACCTCGGAGCGAGCAGTACTTC.

Notes on this clone: Relative to the germline gene, one junction end is altered; a read error may explain this. V gene TRBV6-5 combines with J gene TRBJ1-1; D perhaps matches TRBD1 (5 bases). This CDR3 has 14 amino acids. Germline values: CDR1 MNHEY, CDR2 SVGAGI. The DNA for the CDR3 is TGTGCCAGCTCCCAAATGGGGGTGAAGACTGAAGCTTTCTTT. Translating it yields CASSQMGVKTEAFF.

The V call is TRBV2, the J call TRBJ1-5, with TRBD1 identical over 8 bases. Germline values: CDR1 SNHLY, CDR2 FYNNEI. V was pared by 4 bases and J by 2 bases, with 4 bases of the junction left unmatched. This CDR3 has 15 amino acids. The chain's CDR3 is CASSGLTGGNQPQHF. The CDR3 nucleotides are TGTGCCAGCAGTGGCCTGACAGGGGGCAATCAGCCCCAGCATTTT. The full variable domain, rest sourced from reference TRBV2 and TRBJ1-5, is EPEVTQTPSHQVTQMGQEVILRCVPISNHLYFYWYRQILGQKVEFLVSFYNNEISEKSEIFDDQFSVERPDGSNFTLKIRSTKLEDSAMYFCASSGLTGGNQPQHFGDGTRLSIL.

CDR3 sequence reads: CASSALTGGAGADTQYF. In nucleotides, the CDR3 is TGTGCCAGCAGTGCCCTAACAGGGGGCGCGGGGGCAGATACGCAGTATTTT. V is TRBV28 and J is TRBJ2-3; 9 bases align to TRBD1. Germline V gives CDR1 MDHEN, CDR2 SYDVKM. V lost 5 bases, J lost 4 bases, and 13 bases stayed unmatched. The CDR3 covers 17 residues.

The V gene is TRBV9, the J gene TRBJ2-6; D not resolved. Germline-derived CDR1 and CDR2 are SGDLS and YYNGEE. The CDR3 totals 15 residues. V was cut by 2 bases and J by 2 bases, with 8 bases left in between. CDR3 sequence: CASSVGSTGANVLTF. CDR3 nucleotide sequence: TGTGCCAGCAGCGTTGGGTCCACTGGGGCCAACGTCCTGACTTTC. The variable domain in full, completed from reference TRBV9 and TRBJ2-6, reads DSGVTQTPKHLITATGQRVTLRCSPRSGDLSVYWYQQSLDQGLQFLIQYYNGEERAKGNILERFSAQQFPDLHSELNLSSLELGDSALYFCASSVGSTGANVLTFGAGSRLTVL.

J is TRBJ2-2 and V is TRBV28; 7 bases are shared with TRBD2. V lost 5 bases, J lost 6 bases, and 6 bases stayed unmatched. The CDR3 extends over 14 amino acids. Germline V gene sequence: CDR1 MDHEN, CDR2 SYDVKM. The CDR3 protein is CASSPSGRAGELFF. The CDR3 DNA is TGTGCCAGCAGTCCTTCGGGGAGGGCCGGGGAGCTGTTTTTT.

The chain uses TRBV7-9 and TRBJ2-7; D possibly corresponds to TRBD1 (5 bases). The V end lost 3 bases, the J end lost 7 bases, and 13 bases lay between the germline ends. CDR3 size: 13 residues. Germline values: CDR1 SEHNR, CDR2 FQNEAQ (reference sequence). In nucleotides, the CDR3 is TGTGCCAGCAGCTTTGAGACAGCCTGGGAGCAGTACTTC. It codes for CASSFETAWEQYF. The full variable domain, rest sourced from reference TRBV7-9 and TRBJ2-7, is DTGVSQNPRHKITKRGQNVTFRCDPISEHNRLYWYRQTLGQGPEFLTYFQNEAQLEKSRLLSDRFSAERPKGSFSTLEIQRTEQGDSAMYLCASSFETAWEQYFGPGTRLTVT.

The CDR3 sequence: CASSKCQGAREQYF. The CDR3 DNA sequence: TGTGCCAGCAGCAAATGCCAGGGGGCGAGGGAGCAGTACTTC. The chain employs TRBV21-1 and TRBJ2-7; the table's D call, TRBD1, has no DNA check behind it. TRBV21-1 is noted as a pseudogene. The CDR3 sequence is 14 residues long.

The sample holds one count of this clone. The CDR3 here is CASSLGGQRTGELFF. The CDR3 DNA sequence: TGTGCCAGCAGCTTAGGGGGACAGCGCACCGGGGAGCTGTTTTTT. The gene calls are TRBV7-2 and TRBJ2-2; the match to TRBD1 covers 7 bases. With 1 base clipped from V and 4 bases from J, the junction kept 3 bases outside the gene matches. This CDR3 is 15 amino acids long. Per the germline V gene, CDR1 is SGHTA and CDR2 is FQGNSA.